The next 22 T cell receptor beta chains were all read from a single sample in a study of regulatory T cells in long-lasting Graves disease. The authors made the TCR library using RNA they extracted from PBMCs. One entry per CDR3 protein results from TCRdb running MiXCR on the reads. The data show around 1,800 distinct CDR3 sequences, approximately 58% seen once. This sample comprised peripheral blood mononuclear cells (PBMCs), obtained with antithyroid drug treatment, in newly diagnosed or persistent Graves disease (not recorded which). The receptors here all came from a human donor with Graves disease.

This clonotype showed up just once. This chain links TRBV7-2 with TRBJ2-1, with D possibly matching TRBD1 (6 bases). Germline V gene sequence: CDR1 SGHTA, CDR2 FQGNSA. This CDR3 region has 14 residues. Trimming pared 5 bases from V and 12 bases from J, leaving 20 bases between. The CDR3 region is CASSAARVRGAQFF. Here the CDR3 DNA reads TGTGCCAGCAGCGCGGCCCGAGTCAGGGGAGCGCAGTTCTTC.

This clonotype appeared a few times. The CDR3, as DNA: TGTGCCAGCACATCCCGGGACAAGTCCTACAATGAGCAGTTCTTC. Residues: CASTSRDKSYNEQFF. The chain employs TRBV5-4 and TRBJ2-1, with TRBD1 as a possible D gene (6 bases). V lost 6 bases and J lost 1, with 14 bases in between. Germline-derived CDR1 and CDR2 are SGHNT and YYREEE (reference sequence). This CDR3 has 15 amino acids. Supplemented by reference TRBV5-4 and TRBJ2-1, the full variable domain reads ETGVTQSPTHLIKTRGQQVTLRCSSQSGHNTVSWYQQALGQGPQFIFQYYREEENGRGNFPPRFSGLQFPNYSSELNVNALELDDSALYLCASTSRDKSYNEQFFGPGTRLTVL.

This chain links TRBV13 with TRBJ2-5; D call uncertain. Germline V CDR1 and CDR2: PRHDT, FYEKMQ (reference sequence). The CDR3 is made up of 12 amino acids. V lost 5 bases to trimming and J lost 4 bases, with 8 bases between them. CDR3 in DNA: TGTGCCAGCAGCAGGGTAGGAGAGACCCAGTACTTC. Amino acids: CASSRVGETQYF.

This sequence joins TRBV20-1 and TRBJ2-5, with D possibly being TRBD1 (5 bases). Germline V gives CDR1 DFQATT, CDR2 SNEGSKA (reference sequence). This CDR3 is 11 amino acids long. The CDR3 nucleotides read TGCAGGGGCCAGGGTGGAGAGACCCAGTACTTC. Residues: CRGQGGETQYF.

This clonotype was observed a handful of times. The CDR3 reads CAIRRDRASYGYTF. The DNA for the CDR3 is TGTGCCATCCGCCGCGACAGGGCCTCCTATGGCTACACCTTC. This rearrangement joins TRBV27 to TRBJ1-2; TRBD1 matches at 7 bases. The CDR3 runs to 14 residues. Trimming took 10 bases from V and 4 from J; bases not matched to a gene: 12. Per the germline V gene, CDR1 is MNHEY and CDR2 is SMNVEV (reference sequence).

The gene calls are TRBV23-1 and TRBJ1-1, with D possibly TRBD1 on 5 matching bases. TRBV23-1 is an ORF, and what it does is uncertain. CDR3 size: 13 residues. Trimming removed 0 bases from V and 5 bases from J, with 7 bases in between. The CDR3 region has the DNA TGCGCCAGCAGTCAATCCGGGGGGACTGAAGCTTTCTTT. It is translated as CASSQSGGTEAFF.

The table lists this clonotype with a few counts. The CDR3 DNA is TGTGCCAGCAGTGAATCCCCCCGGGATGTTTCCTTCCCTTACTACGAGCAGTACTTC. This codes for CASSESPRDVSFPYYEQYF. This sequence joins TRBV25-1 and TRBJ2-7, with D possibly being TRBD2 (5 bases). The CDR3 is 19 residues long. V gave up 1 base and J gave up 3 bases, with 25 bases separating them. Germline loops: CDR1 MGHDK, CDR2 SYGVNS.

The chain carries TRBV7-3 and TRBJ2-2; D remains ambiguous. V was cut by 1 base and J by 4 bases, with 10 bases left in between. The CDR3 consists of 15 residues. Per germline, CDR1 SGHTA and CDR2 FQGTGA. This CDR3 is CASSLKPQLTGELFF. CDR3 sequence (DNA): TGTGCCAGCAGCTTAAAGCCTCAGCTCACCGGGGAGCTGTTTTTT.

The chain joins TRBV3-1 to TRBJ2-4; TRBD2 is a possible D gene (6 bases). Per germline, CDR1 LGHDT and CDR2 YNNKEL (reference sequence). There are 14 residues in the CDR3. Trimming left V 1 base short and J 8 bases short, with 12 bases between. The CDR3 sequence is CASSQGIAAYIQYF. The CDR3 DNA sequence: TGTGCCAGCAGCCAAGGGATAGCGGCGTACATTCAGTACTTC.

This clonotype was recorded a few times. Here the CDR3 reads CASSWRGRSYEQYF. The DNA for the CDR3 is TGCGCCAGCAGTTGGAGGGGGCGGTCCTACGAGCAGTACTTC. This chain uses TRBV23-1 with TRBJ2-7, with D possibly TRBD1 on 7 matching bases. TRBV23-1 is labeled an ORF, and its function is uncertain. This CDR3 region has 14 residues. The V end was cut by 5 bases, the J end by 1 base, with 12 bases between.

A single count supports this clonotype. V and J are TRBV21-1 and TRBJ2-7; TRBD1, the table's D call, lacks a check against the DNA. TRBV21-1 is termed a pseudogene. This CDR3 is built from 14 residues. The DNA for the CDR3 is TGTGCCAGCTCCGGGACAGGGGGCATCGACGAGCAGTACTTC. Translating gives CASSGTGGIDEQYF.

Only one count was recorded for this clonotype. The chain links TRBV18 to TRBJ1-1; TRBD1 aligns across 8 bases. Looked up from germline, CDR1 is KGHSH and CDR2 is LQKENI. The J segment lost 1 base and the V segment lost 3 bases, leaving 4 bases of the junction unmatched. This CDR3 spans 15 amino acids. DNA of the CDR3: TGTGCCAGCTCACCTCCGGACAGGGCGAACACTGAAGCTTTCTTT. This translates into CASSPPDRANTEAFF.

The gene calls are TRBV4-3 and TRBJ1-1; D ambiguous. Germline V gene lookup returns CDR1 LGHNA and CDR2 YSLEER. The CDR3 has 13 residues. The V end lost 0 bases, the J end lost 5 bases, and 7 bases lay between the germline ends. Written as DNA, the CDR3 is TGCGCCAGCAGCCAAGATCGACGGACTGAAGCTTTCTTT. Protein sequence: CASSQDRRTEAFF.

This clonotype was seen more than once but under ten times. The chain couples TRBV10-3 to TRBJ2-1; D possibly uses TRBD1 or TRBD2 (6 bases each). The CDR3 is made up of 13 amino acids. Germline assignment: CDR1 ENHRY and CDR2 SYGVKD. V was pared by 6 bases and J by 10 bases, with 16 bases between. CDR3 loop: CAIREEGGPEQFF. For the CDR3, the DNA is TGTGCCATCAGAGAAGAAGGGGGGCCAGAGCAGTTCTTC.

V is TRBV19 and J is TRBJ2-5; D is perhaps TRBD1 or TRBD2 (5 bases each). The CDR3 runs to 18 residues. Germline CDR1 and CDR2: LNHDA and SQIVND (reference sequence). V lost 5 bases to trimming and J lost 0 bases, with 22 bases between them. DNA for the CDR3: TGTGCCAGTAGTGTACTAAGTTACCGGGACGGAAACCAAGAGACCCAGTACTTC. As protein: CASSVLSYRDGNQETQYF.

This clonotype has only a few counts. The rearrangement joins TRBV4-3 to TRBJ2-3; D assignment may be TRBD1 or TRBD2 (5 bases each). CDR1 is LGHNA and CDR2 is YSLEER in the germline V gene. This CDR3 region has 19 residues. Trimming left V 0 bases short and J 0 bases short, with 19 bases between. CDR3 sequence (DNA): TGCGCCAGCAGCCAAGATCGCGACGGGACCCTCCCTAGCACAGATACGCAGTATTTT. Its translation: CASSQDRDGTLPSTDTQYF.

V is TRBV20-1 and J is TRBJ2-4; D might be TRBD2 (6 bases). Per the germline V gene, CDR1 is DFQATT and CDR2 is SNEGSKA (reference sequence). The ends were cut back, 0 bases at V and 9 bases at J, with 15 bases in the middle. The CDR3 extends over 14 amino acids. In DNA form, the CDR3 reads TGCAGTGCTAGAGATCGGGCGGGGAAGGGCATTCAGTACTTC. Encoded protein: CSARDRAGKGIQYF.

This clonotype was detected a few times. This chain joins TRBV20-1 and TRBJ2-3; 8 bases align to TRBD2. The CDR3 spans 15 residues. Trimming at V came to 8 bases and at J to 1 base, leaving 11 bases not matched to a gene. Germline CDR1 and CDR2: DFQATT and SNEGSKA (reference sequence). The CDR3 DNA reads TGCAGTTCCAGAGGGGGTAGCGGGGGCACAGATACGCAGTATTTT. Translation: CSSRGGSGGTDTQYF.

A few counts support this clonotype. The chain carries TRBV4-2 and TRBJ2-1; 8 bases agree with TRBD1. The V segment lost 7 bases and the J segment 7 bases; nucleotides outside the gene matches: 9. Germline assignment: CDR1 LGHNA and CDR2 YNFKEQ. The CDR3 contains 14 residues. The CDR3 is CASNGRGPGNEQFF. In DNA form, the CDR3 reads TGTGCCAGCAACGGCAGGGGGCCGGGGAATGAGCAGTTCTTC.

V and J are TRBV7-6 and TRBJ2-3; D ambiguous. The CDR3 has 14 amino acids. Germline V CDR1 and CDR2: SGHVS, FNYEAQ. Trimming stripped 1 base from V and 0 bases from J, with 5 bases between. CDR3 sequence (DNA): TGTGCCAGCAGCTTAGTAGTGAGCACAGATACGCAGTATTTT. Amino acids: CASSLVVSTDTQYF.

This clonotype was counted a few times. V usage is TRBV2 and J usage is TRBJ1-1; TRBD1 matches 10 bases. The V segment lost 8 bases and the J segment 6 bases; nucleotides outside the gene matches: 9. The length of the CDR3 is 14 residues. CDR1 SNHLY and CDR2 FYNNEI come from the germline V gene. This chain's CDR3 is CASRPGQGIAEAFF. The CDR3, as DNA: TGTGCCAGCCGCCCGGGACAGGGGATCGCTGAAGCTTTCTTT.

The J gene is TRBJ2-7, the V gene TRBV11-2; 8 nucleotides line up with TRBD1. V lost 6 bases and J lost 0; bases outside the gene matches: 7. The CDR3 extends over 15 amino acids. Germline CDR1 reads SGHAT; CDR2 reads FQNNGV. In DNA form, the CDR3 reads TGTGCCAGCAGGACCGGGACAGGACTCTCCTACGAGCAGTACTTC. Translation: CASRTGTGLSYEQYF. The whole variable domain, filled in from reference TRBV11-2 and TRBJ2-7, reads EAGVAQSPRYKIIEKRQSVAFWCNPISGHATLYWYQQILGQGPKLLIQFQNNGVVDDSQLPKDRFSAERLKGVDSTLKIQPAKLEDSAVYLCASRTGTGLSYEQYFGPGTRLTVT.